These 28 T cell receptor beta chains share one sample of origin, sequenced in a study of T-cell reconstitution after alpha-beta-depleted transplantation in children. General study points: T-cell numbers and diversity one year post-transplant derived largely from freshly generated T cells.

Their antigens remain unidentified. This sample's TCRbeta library carried unique molecular identifier barcodes. From the PCR reads, TCRdb called clonotypes with MiXCR, one entry per CDR3 protein. The sample lists hundreds of thousands of distinct CDR3 sequences; around 7.3% were seen once. Specimen: peripheral blood, collected 360 days after TCRalphabeta/CD19-depleted stem cell transplant. Every receptor here comes from a female patient younger than 10 who had a stem cell transplant for Fanconi anemia, so the T cells may come from the graft donor.

The V and J genes are TRBV11-1 and TRBJ2-2; 10 bases map to TRBD1. Trimming took 2 bases from V and 4 from J; bases not matched to a gene: 16. This CDR3 is built from 20 residues. Looked up from germline, CDR1 is SGHAT and CDR2 is FQDESV (reference sequence). The CDR3: CASSLTRDRGPEQSTGELFF. CDR3 in DNA: TGTGCCAGCAGCTTAACACGGGACAGGGGTCCGGAGCAATCCACCGGGGAGCTGTTTTTT.

The chain joins TRBV10-2 to TRBJ1-2; no definite D call. This CDR3 spans 13 amino acids. With 1 base removed from V and 4 bases from J, the gap between germline ends came to 7 bases. Germline loops: CDR1 WSHSY, CDR2 SAAADI. CDR3 DNA sequence: TGCGCCAGCAGTGAGTGGAGCGGCTATGGCTACACCTTC. Its protein product is CASSEWSGYGYTF.

This clonotype has a count of ten or more. J is TRBJ2-7 and V is TRBV10-3, with 9 bases matching TRBD2. The CDR3 spans 16 residues. Germline V gene sequence: CDR1 ENHRY, CDR2 SYGVKD. V was pared by 2 bases and J by 0 bases, with 5 bases of the junction left unmatched. CDR3 protein: CAISEASGTLSYEQYF. The CDR3 DNA follows: TGTGCCATCAGTGAGGCTAGCGGGACTCTCTCCTACGAGCAGTACTTC.

The table lists this clonotype with many counts. This chain uses TRBV4-1 with TRBJ1-1; the match to TRBD1 covers 7 bases. The CDR3 covers 13 residues. The V and J ends lost 4 bases and 4 bases, in that order; junction bases with no gene match: 3. From germline, CDR1 is MGHRA and CDR2 YSYEKL. CDR3 bases: TGCGCCAGCAGCCCAGGGGGTGGCACTGAAGCTTTCTTT. Translation: CASSPGGGTEAFF.

There are many counts of this clonotype. The chain uses TRBV29-1 and TRBJ2-5; 7 positions match TRBD1. V lost 6 bases, J lost 2 bases, and 6 bases stayed unmatched. In germline, CDR1 is SQVTM, CDR2 ANQGSEA. This CDR3 comprises 13 residues. The CDR3 coding sequence is TGCAGCGTCCAGGGACAGAGTCAAGAGACCCAGTACTTC. Protein sequence: CSVQGQSQETQYF.

This clonotype showed up just a few times. This chain joins TRBV2 and TRBJ2-7; 8 nucleotides align to TRBD1. This CDR3 has 13 residues. Germline values: CDR1 SNHLY, CDR2 FYNNEI. The V gene end was trimmed by 8 bases and the J gene end by 4 bases; junction bases not matched to a gene: 7. The CDR3 nucleotides read TGTGCCAGCGGGGACCAGGGGGCTTACGAGCAGTACGTC. Protein product: CASGDQGAYEQYV.

To note about this clonotype: Its ends do not fully match the called genes, so a read error is possible. The chain carries TRBV10-3 and TRBJ2-3, with 11 bases matching TRBD2. The CDR3 totals 19 residues. Germline CDR1 ENHRY, CDR2 SYGVKD. CDR3 bases: TGTGCCCTCAGTTTGGGCAGCCTCATAGCGGGGGGGCATACAGATACGCAGTATTTT. Protein product: CALSLGSLIAGGHTDTQYF.

This clonotype was counted many times. V and J are TRBV12-3 or TRBV12-4 and TRBJ1-2, with a weak D call TRBD1 (5 bases). The V end was cut by 3 bases, the J end by 8 bases, with 13 bases between. The CDR3 length is 13 residues. The CDR3 protein is CASSFARQYGYTF. The CDR3 nucleotides read TGTGCCAGCAGTTTTGCCCGACAGTACGGCTACACCTTC.

This clonotype was detected a few times. The chain carries TRBV5-4 and TRBJ2-1; 10 nucleotides line up with TRBD1. Germline CDR1 is SGHNT and CDR2 is YYREEE (reference sequence). The V gene end was trimmed by 4 bases and the J gene end by 6 bases; junction bases not matched to a gene: 7. This CDR3 comprises 15 residues. The CDR3 sequence: CASSETGGIPNEQFF. The CDR3 bases are TGTGCCAGCAGCGAGACAGGGGGCATCCCCAATGAGCAGTTCTTC.

The J gene is TRBJ2-7, the V gene TRBV6-5; no clear D gene. The germline CDR1 and CDR2 sequences are MNHEY and SVGAGI. This CDR3 is built from 12 residues. Between the trimmed V and J ends, which lost 2 bases and 9 bases, there was a span of 11 bases. The CDR3 sequence: CASSYPRLGQYF. In DNA form, the CDR3 reads TGTGCCAGCAGTTACCCCCGTTTGGGGCAGTACTTC.

This clonotype was observed many times. The genes are TRBV5-1 and TRBJ1-2; the D is unclear. Germline loops: CDR1 SGHRS, CDR2 YFSETQ. The length of the CDR3 is 14 residues. Trimming took 0 bases from V and 6 from J, leaving 12 bases between them. The CDR3 sequence: CASSLEWMGHGYTF. The DNA for the CDR3 is TGCGCCAGCAGCTTGGAATGGATGGGTCATGGCTACACCTTC.

There are many counts of this clonotype. The chain joins TRBV5-1 to TRBJ1-2; TRBD1 matches at 8 bases. CDR3 length: 13 residues. CDR1 is SGHRS and CDR2 is YFSETQ in the germline V gene. With V trimmed by 4 bases and J by 8 bases, 7 bases remained unmatched. The CDR3 is CASSMDRVRGYTF. Written as DNA, the CDR3 is TGCGCCAGCAGCATGGACAGGGTGAGAGGCTACACCTTC.

This clonotype occurred many times. CDR3 coding DNA: TGCAGTGCCGGCGCTAGCGGATACTACAATGAGCAGTTCTTC. It specifies CSAGASGYYNEQFF. The V and J genes are TRBV20-1 and TRBJ2-1; 7 bases line up with TRBD2. Germline-derived CDR1 and CDR2 are DFQATT and SNEGSKA (reference sequence). With V trimmed by 6 bases and J by 3 bases, 8 bases remained unmatched. This CDR3 contains 14 residues.

In DNA form, the CDR3 reads TGTGCCAGCAGTTTCTTAGGGGCCCAAGAGACCCAGTACTTC. Translating gives CASSFLGAQETQYF. This chain links TRBV27 with TRBJ2-5; TRBD1 is a possible D gene (5 bases). The CDR3 runs 14 residues. In germline, CDR1 is MNHEY, CDR2 SMNVEV (reference sequence). V was clipped by 3 bases and J by 1 base, with 9 bases between them.

This chain joins TRBV4-3 and TRBJ1-1, with D unclear. CDR3 size: 13 residues. Between the trimmed V and J ends, which lost 2 bases and 1 base, there was a span of 5 bases. From germline, CDR1 is LGHNA and CDR2 YSLEER. The CDR3 bases are TGCGCCAGCAGCCAATCTGGGAACACTGAAGCTTTCTTT. This codes for CASSQSGNTEAFF.

The chain employs TRBV3-1 and TRBJ2-5; 10 positions match TRBD2. Trimming at V came to 7 bases and at J to 2 bases, leaving 7 bases not matched to a gene. This CDR3 has 15 amino acids. The V gene's germline CDR1 is LGHDT and CDR2 YNNKEL (reference sequence). CDR3 loop: CASIQTSGLQETQYF. CDR3 sequence (DNA): TGTGCCAGCATCCAGACTAGCGGGTTACAAGAGACCCAGTACTTC.

This clonotype was found a few times. This chain links TRBV6-5 with TRBJ1-1; 7 nucleotides agree with TRBD1. Germline V lookup: CDR1 MNHEY, CDR2 SVGAGI. The length of the CDR3 is 14 residues. V gave up 6 bases and J gave up 5 bases; unmatched junction bases: 9. CDR3 region: CASRDTGVGTEAFF. The CDR3 nucleotides are TGTGCCAGCAGAGATACAGGGGTGGGGACTGAAGCTTTCTTT.

This clonotype was picked up many times. The chain couples TRBV7-6 to TRBJ1-5; weak D call: TRBD1 (5 bases). This CDR3 is built from 15 residues. CDR1 is SGHVS, CDR2 FNYEAQ, per germline. The V and J ends lost 0 bases and 4 bases respectively, with 10 bases between them. CDR3 sequence: CASSLAGGENQPQHF. The CDR3 DNA follows: TGTGCCAGCAGCTTAGCGGGAGGGGAAAATCAGCCCCAGCATTTT.

This clonotype was recorded many times. The chain combines TRBV5-1 with TRBJ2-3; TRBD2 matches at 7 bases. Germline assignment: CDR1 SGHRS and CDR2 YFSETQ. This CDR3 has 17 residues. The trim removed 1 base at V and 2 bases at J, leaving 10 bases unmatched. Here the CDR3 reads CASSLTLSGVLTDTQYF. CDR3 sequence (DNA): TGCGCCAGCAGCTTGACCCTAAGCGGGGTACTCACAGATACGCAGTATTTT.

This clonotype has at least ten counts. The V and J genes are TRBV5-1 and TRBJ1-1; weak D call: TRBD1 (6 bases). The V gene's germline CDR1 is SGHRS and CDR2 YFSETQ. There are 14 residues in the CDR3. V was cut by 0 bases and J by 6 bases, with 12 bases left in between. The CDR3 DNA reads as TGCGCCAGCAGCTTGGTACCCAGGGGCCCTGAAGCTTTCTTT. Protein product: CASSLVPRGPEAFF.

There are many counts of this clonotype. The chain carries TRBV7-2 and TRBJ1-1; D is ambiguous. In germline, CDR1 is SGHTA, CDR2 FQGNSA. There are 14 residues in the CDR3. The germline V and J ends were trimmed by 1 base and 4 bases, with 10 bases remaining between them. CDR3 bases: TGTGCCAGCAGCTTAGAAACCAGTAGCACTGAAGCTTTCTTT. Translated: CASSLETSSTEAFF.

This clonotype was seen only a few times. The chain uses TRBV29-1 and TRBJ1-2; weak D call: TRBD1 (5 bases). Germline values: CDR1 SQVTM, CDR2 ANQGSEA. V lost 3 bases and J 8 bases, leaving 16 bases between the germline ends. This CDR3 comprises 13 residues. CDR3 DNA: TGCAGCGTTGAGGGGCCCAGGCGGGCGGGCTACACCTTC. It translates to CSVEGPRRAGYTF.

V usage is TRBV20-1 and J usage is TRBJ1-6, with no clear D. V lost 6 bases to trimming and J lost 7 bases, with 25 bases between them. The CDR3 sequence is 17 residues long. Germline-derived CDR1 and CDR2 are DFQATT and SNEGSKA (reference sequence). Here the CDR3 DNA reads TGCAGTGCAATCCCGGCCTCTTCTGGTACCGTAAATTCACCCCTCCACTTT. It encodes CSAIPASSGTVNSPLHF.

This clonotype was counted many times. The chain links TRBV11-2 to TRBJ2-5; D uncertain. Between the trimmed V and J ends, which lost 4 bases and 0 bases, there was a span of 3 bases. The CDR3 has 12 amino acids. Per germline, CDR1 SGHAT and CDR2 FQNNGV. The CDR3 loop reads CASSSYQETQYF. The CDR3 coding sequence is TGTGCCAGCAGCTCCTACCAAGAGACCCAGTACTTC.

This clonotype was observed many times. This rearrangement joins TRBV12-3 or TRBV12-4 to TRBJ2-7; D not certain. V dropped 2 bases and J dropped 3 bases, with 8 bases sitting between them. The CDR3 is 13 amino acids. In DNA form, the CDR3 reads TGTGCCAGCAGTTTACCCGCCGGCTACGAGCAGTACTTC. It yields the protein CASSLPAGYEQYF.

This clonotype was detected ten times or more. The rearrangement joins TRBV10-3 to TRBJ1-4; D perhaps matches TRBD1 (5 bases). V lost 2 bases and J lost 6, with 22 bases in between. Germline loops: CDR1 ENHRY, CDR2 SYGVKD. This CDR3 is 18 amino acids long. The CDR3 coding sequence is TGTGCCATCAGTGAGGCCCCATCGCGTACAGGTTTGGATGAAAAACTGTTTTTT. It is translated as CAISEAPSRTGLDEKLFF.

The V and J genes are TRBV5-1 and TRBJ1-2; no reliable D call. This CDR3 is built from 16 residues. Germline loops: CDR1 SGHRS, CDR2 YFSETQ. V lost 3 bases to trimming and J lost 0 bases, with 15 bases between them. CDR3 region: CASSWGVQRPNYGYTF. As DNA, the CDR3 is TGCGCCAGCAGCTGGGGAGTCCAGAGACCTAACTATGGCTACACCTTC.

The chain is built from TRBV4-1 and TRBJ1-1; 7 nucleotides align to TRBD1. The germline gives CDR1 MGHRA, CDR2 YSYEKL. The CDR3 spans 14 residues. Trimming removed 4 bases from V and 3 bases from J; junction bases left unmatched: 5. CDR3 sequence reads: CASSPDRVYTEAFF. CDR3 sequence (DNA): TGCGCCAGCAGCCCAGACAGGGTATACACTGAAGCTTTCTTT.